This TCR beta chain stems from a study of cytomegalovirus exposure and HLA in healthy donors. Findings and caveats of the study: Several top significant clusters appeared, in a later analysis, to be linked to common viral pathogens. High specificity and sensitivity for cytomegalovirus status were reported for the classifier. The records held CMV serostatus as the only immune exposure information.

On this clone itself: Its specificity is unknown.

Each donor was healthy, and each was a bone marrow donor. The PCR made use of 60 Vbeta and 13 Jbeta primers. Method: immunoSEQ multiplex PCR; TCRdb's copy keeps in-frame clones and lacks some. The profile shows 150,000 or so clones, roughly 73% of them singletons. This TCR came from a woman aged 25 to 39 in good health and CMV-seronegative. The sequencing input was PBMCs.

The CDR3 bases are TGTGCCAGCAGACTTACAGGGTACAATCAGCCCCAGCATTTT. Protein sequence: CASRLTGYNQPQHF. J is TRBJ1-5 and V is TRBV6-6; D may be TRBD1 (6 bases). Germline V lookup: CDR1 MNHNY, CDR2 SVGAGI (reference sequence). The CDR3 runs to 14 residues. Deletions cut 6 bases from V and 3 bases from J, with 12 bases between.